A single TCR beta chain is shown here with its context. Its specificity is not known. The source of the sample is a study of OX40 agonist ivuxolimab in advanced cancers. Findings of the study overall: Antigen targets of the expanded peripheral T cells went undetermined. Expanded clones tended on average to be more numerous among CD8+ T cells than CD4+.

Germline V gives CDR1 SGHNT, CDR2 YENEEA. Unmatched junction bases numbered 14, after V lost 1 base and J lost 6 bases. This CDR3 is built from 19 residues. Method: immunoSEQ multiplex PCR; TCRdb's copy keeps in-frame clones and lacks some. The sample has over 85,000 clones; more than 70% are singletons. The chain couples TRBV11-3 to TRBJ2-1; TRBD2 matches at 11 bases. This TCR derives from an adult with an advanced solid tumor such as melanoma, head and neck, liver or kidney cancer. The input for sequencing was CD4+ or CD8+ T cells sorted from blood, taken in a trial of the OX40 agonist ivuxolimab. CDR3 in amino acids: CASSLGPSGRFGSSNEQFF. As DNA, the CDR3 is TGTGCCAGCAGCTTAGGGCCTAGCGGGAGGTTCGGGTCGTCCAATGAGCAGTTCTTC.